Below, 14 T cell receptor beta chains from the same sample are listed, as sequenced in a study of CD8 T cells in Susac syndrome. With random hexamers, about 0.45 to 1 ug RNA was reverse transcribed. TCRdb reprocessed the immunoSEQ multiplex PCR reads via MiXCR and lists one record per CDR3 protein. The table has 180,000 or so distinct CDR3 sequences, about 93% seen once. The sequenced material came from CD4+ T cells from PBMCs. Every receptor here comes from a human donor in good health.

The rearrangement uses TRBV7-9 and TRBJ1-4; 8 positions agree with TRBD1. There are 14 residues in the CDR3. In germline, CDR1 is SEHNR, CDR2 FQNEAQ (reference sequence). J lost 6 bases, V lost 5 bases, and 5 bases had no gene match. CDR3 DNA sequence: TGTGCCAGCAGCCCCTGGACAGGGTATGAAAAACTGTTTTTT. Protein: CASSPWTGYEKLFF.

This clonotype showed up just once. The chain couples TRBV15 to TRBJ2-5, with a tentative D call TRBD2 (7 bases). The germline V gene has CDR1 LNHNV and CDR2 YYDKDF (reference sequence). Trimming took off 6 bases at V and 5 bases at J, with 16 bases between the two ends. The length of the CDR3 is 14 residues. DNA for the CDR3: TGTGCCACCAGGGATATTAGGGGGGGCGAGACCCAGTACTTC. Protein sequence: CATRDIRGGETQYF.

The V call is TRBV5-1, the J call TRBJ2-7; no clear D. The CDR3 runs 15 residues. The V end was cut by 0 bases, the J end by 6 bases, with 16 bases between. Germline loops: CDR1 SGHRS, CDR2 YFSETQ. CDR3 loop: CASSLESGGKGEQYF. Here the CDR3 DNA reads TGCGCCAGCAGCTTGGAAAGTGGCGGTAAGGGCGAGCAGTACTTC.

The rearrangement links TRBV6-2 or TRBV6-3 to TRBJ1-2; D gene ambiguous. This CDR3 has 13 residues. Germline assignment: CDR1 MNHEY and CDR2 SVGEGT. The V end lost 6 bases, the J end lost 4 bases, and 12 bases lay between the germline ends. CDR3 nucleotide sequence: TGTGCCAGCAGAAGGGATCTTGGCTATGGCTACACCTTC. Residues: CASRRDLGYGYTF.

The CDR3 is CASTGDTGNQPQHF. The CDR3 DNA reads as TGTGCCAGCACAGGTGATACAGGGAATCAGCCCCAGCATTTT. This sequence joins TRBV6-6 and TRBJ1-5; weak D call: TRBD1 (6 bases). This CDR3 contains 14 residues. From germline, CDR1 is MNHNY and CDR2 SVGAGI (reference sequence). Trimming took 7 bases from V and 4 from J, leaving 14 bases between them.

The chain combines TRBV30 with TRBJ1-5; 8 bases fit TRBD1. V shed 1 base and J 7 bases; nucleotides not matched to a gene: 6. This CDR3 spans 14 amino acids. Germline V gene sequence: CDR1 GTSNPN, CDR2 SVGIG (reference sequence). CDR3 DNA sequence: TGTGCCTGGAGTGAAGGACAGGGTCGACAGCCCCAGCATTTT. Its protein product is CAWSEGQGRQPQHF.

V is TRBV7-9 and J is TRBJ1-5; D not certain. The ends were cut back, 5 bases at V and 2 bases at J, with 7 bases in the middle. CDR3 length: 13 amino acids. The germline gives CDR1 SEHNR, CDR2 FQNEAQ (reference sequence). DNA for the CDR3: TGTGCCAGCAGCCGAGTTGGCAATCAGCCCCAGCATTTT. Its protein is CASSRVGNQPQHF.

V usage is TRBV4-2 and J usage is TRBJ2-7; 8 nucleotides align to TRBD2. The CDR3 spans 16 residues. After removal of 0 bases from V and 3 bases from J, the junction contained 7 bases not matched to a gene. Germline V gene lookup returns CDR1 LGHNA and CDR2 YNFKEQ. The CDR3 region has the DNA TGTGCCAGCAGCCAAGATGGGGCCGGGACTAGCTACGAGCAGTACTTC. Its protein is CASSQDGAGTSYEQYF.

The rearrangement joins TRBV27 to TRBJ2-5; a possible D gene is TRBD2 (5 bases). The germline V gene encodes CDR1 MNHEY and CDR2 SMNVEV (reference sequence). This CDR3 has 13 amino acids. The V and J ends lost 3 bases and 5 bases respectively, with 10 bases between them. The CDR3 DNA reads TGTGCCAGCAGTTTTCGAGGGCGGGAGACCCAGTACTTC. Translation gives CASSFRGRETQYF.

This clonotype was seen once. The chain employs TRBV7-9 and TRBJ2-2, with D possibly being TRBD1 or TRBD2 (6 bases each). Germline-derived CDR1 and CDR2 are SEHNR and FQNEAQ (reference sequence). The CDR3 length is 14 residues. V was shortened by 3 bases and J by 6 bases, with 11 bases between the two germline ends. CDR3 region: CASSFRGQSGELFF. The CDR3 DNA reads TGTGCCAGCAGCTTTCGGGGGCAGTCCGGGGAGCTGTTTTTT.

The genes are TRBV7-2 and TRBJ2-3; TRBD1 matches 9 bases. This CDR3 is built from 15 residues. Germline values: CDR1 SGHTA, CDR2 FQGNSA. V lost 6 bases to trimming and J lost 3 bases; unmatched junction nucleotides: 7. This CDR3 reads CASSSGTGRTDTQYF. CDR3 coding DNA: TGTGCCAGCAGTTCCGGGACAGGGAGGACAGATACGCAGTATTTT.

J is TRBJ1-1 and V is TRBV4-3; 7 positions match TRBD1. The V and J ends lost 4 bases and 8 bases, in that order; junction bases with no gene match: 7. Germline CDR1 is LGHNA and CDR2 is YSLEER. The CDR3 has 13 residues. The CDR3 DNA is TGCGCCAGCAGCCTCGACAGGGCCTGGGAAGCTTTCTTT. Residues: CASSLDRAWEAFF.

This clonotype showed up just once. The V call is TRBV11-2, the J call TRBJ2-6, with D unresolved. Germline V CDR1 and CDR2: SGHAT, FQNNGV. This CDR3 has 16 residues. The V end was cut by 3 bases, the J end by 0 bases, with 9 bases between. CDR3 sequence (DNA): TGTGCCAGCAGCTTTTTAGTTGGCTCTGGGGCCAACGTCCTGACTTTC. Residues: CASSFLVGSGANVLTF. Variable domain in full (rest from reference TRBV11-2 and TRBJ2-6): EAGVAQSPRYKIIEKRQSVAFWCNPISGHATLYWYQQILGQGPKLLIQFQNNGVVDDSQLPKDRFSAERLKGVDSTLKIQPAKLEDSAVYLCASSFLVGSGANVLTFGAGSRLTVL.

J is TRBJ1-1 and V is TRBV7-2; D may be TRBD1 (6 bases). This CDR3 has 14 residues. Trimming took 4 bases from V and 0 from J, leaving 9 bases between them. Germline V lookup: CDR1 SGHTA, CDR2 FQGNSA. The CDR3 DNA reads TGTGCCAGCAGCTCCAGGGGAATGAACACTGAAGCTTTCTTT. The encoded protein is CASSSRGMNTEAFF.